This T cell receptor (beta chain) was obtained from a study of early T cells in non-severe SARS-CoV-2 infection. Across the whole study: Chains stayed unpaired after sequencing of bulk RNA from unsorted whole blood.

This clonotype occurred many times. The CDR3 loop spans 14 amino acids. V lost 2 bases, J lost 3 bases, and 5 bases stayed unmatched. Per the germline V gene, CDR1 is DFQATT and CDR2 is SNEGSKA (reference sequence). Unique molecular identifiers tagged individual cDNA molecules. One entry per CDR3 protein, called by TCRdb with MiXCR from the 5' RACE reads. The data hold tens of thousands of distinct CDR3 sequences, with around 12% observed a single time. J is TRBJ2-7 and V is TRBV20-1; TRBD1 matches at 9 bases. The sequence was obtained from an adult who was a healthcare worker with PCR-confirmed SARS-CoV-2 infection or an uninfected control (not recorded which). Sequenced: whole blood. The CDR3 reads CSARTGTGRYEQYF. The CDR3 DNA is TGCAGTGCTAGAACCGGGACAGGGCGCTACGAGCAGTACTTC.